The rows below give T cell receptor beta chains drawn from one sample of a study of blood T cell repertoires in COVID-19. The protocol was immunoSEQ multiplex PCR, while the TCRdb copy is restricted to in-frame clones and leaves out a portion. The table lists 40,000 to 50,000 clones, 85% to 90% of them singletons, with just under 9% in the top ten. Material: peripheral blood. Receptors were obtained from a young man with active or convalescent COVID-19. Both conserved end residues are part of each CDR3.

j_gene: TRBJ2-7; v_gene: TRBV4-1; CDR3aa: CASSQGELAATYEQYF
j_gene: TRBJ2-5; v_gene: TRBV30; CDR3aa: CAWGTGIAETQYF
j_gene: TRBJ2-7; v_gene: TRBV10-2; CDR3aa: CASSRQAGDEQYF
j_gene: TRBJ1-3; v_gene: TRBV12-3/TRBV12-4; CDR3aa: CASSAPGRHTIYF
j_gene: TRBJ1-2; v_gene: TRBV6-5; CDR3aa: CASRAGTGLLYGYTF
j_gene: TRBJ1-2; v_gene: TRBV5-4; CDR3aa: CASSVDRVYAYGYTF
j_gene: TRBJ1-1; v_gene: TRBV5-1; CDR3aa: CASSLGATGIGSTEAFF
j_gene: TRBJ1-5; v_gene: TRBV30; CDR3aa: CAWDGGSNQPQHF
j_gene: TRBJ2-3; v_gene: TRBV28; CDR3aa: CASATARLADTQYF
j_gene: TRBJ2-1; v_gene: TRBV27; CDR3aa: CASTPKGTSGRWHEQFF
j_gene: TRBJ1-1; v_gene: TRBV12-3/TRBV12-4; CDR3aa: CASSRGTEAFF
j_gene: TRBJ2-2; v_gene: TRBV7-8; CDR3aa: CASSLFARSNGELFF
j_gene: TRBJ2-3; v_gene: TRBV9; CDR3aa: CASSNHREYSTDTQYF
j_gene: TRBJ2-1; v_gene: TRBV6-4; CDR3aa: CASSERTGVLHEQFF
j_gene: TRBJ2-2; v_gene: TRBV6-5; CDR3aa: CASSRQGIVTGELFF
j_gene: TRBJ2-1; v_gene: TRBV2; CDR3aa: CASSEARVNEQFF
j_gene: TRBJ1-1; v_gene: TRBV5-6; CDR3aa: CASSRRGGEAFF
j_gene: TRBJ2-3; v_gene: TRBV6-2/TRBV6-3; CDR3aa: CASSYSRPAVSTDTQYF
j_gene: TRBJ2-2; v_gene: TRBV18; CDR3aa: CASSLQETGELFF
j_gene: TRBJ2-1; v_gene: TRBV14; CDR3aa: CASSDKREGLNEQFF
j_gene: TRBJ2-3; v_gene: TRBV4-2; CDR3aa: CASSQDLAGGTDTQYF
j_gene: TRBJ1-3; v_gene: TRBV15; CDR3aa: CATSRERTGVASGNTIYF
j_gene: TRBJ1-1; v_gene: TRBV25-1; CDR3aa: CASSGGGRLNTEAFF
j_gene: TRBJ2-1; v_gene: TRBV11-3; CDR3aa: CASSSRLAGGRNEQFF
j_gene: TRBJ1-3; v_gene: TRBV18; CDR3aa: CASSPEITRGNTIYF
j_gene: TRBJ2-7; v_gene: TRBV12-3/TRBV12-4; CDR3aa: CASSLWGKGQYF
j_gene: TRBJ2-1; v_gene: TRBV12-5; CDR3aa: CASGLGQGANEQFF
j_gene: TRBJ2-1; v_gene: TRBV20-1; CDR3aa: CSAPGIDEQFF
j_gene: TRBJ1-1; v_gene: TRBV6-5; CDR3aa: CATLLRGGEAFF
j_gene: TRBJ1-2; v_gene: TRBV3-1/TRBV3-2; CDR3aa: CASSQGASNYGYTF
j_gene: TRBJ1-1; v_gene: TRBV18; CDR3aa: CASSPPHLQRYLGAFF
j_gene: TRBJ1-1; v_gene: TRBV7-2; CDR3aa: CASSTSGPMNTEAFF
j_gene: TRBJ2-1; v_gene: TRBV29-1; CDR3aa: CSVDSGSKGNEQFF
j_gene: TRBJ1-1; v_gene: TRBV2; CDR3aa: CASRDTPSVGAFF
j_gene: TRBJ2-7; v_gene: TRBV5-1; CDR3aa: CASHQGDSYEQYF
j_gene: TRBJ1-6; v_gene: TRBV4-3; CDR3aa: CASSQEQGINHNSPLHF
j_gene: TRBJ1-1; v_gene: TRBV3-1/TRBV3-2; CDR3aa: CASSSMGGALTEAFF
j_gene: TRBJ1-3; v_gene: TRBV5-1; CDR3aa: CASSLGVAGNTIYF
j_gene: TRBJ1-2; v_gene: TRBV19; CDR3aa: CASSWGIYGYTF
j_gene: TRBJ2-2; v_gene: TRBV2; CDR3aa: CASSEYRLAEELFF
j_gene: TRBJ1-3; v_gene: TRBV21-1; CDR3aa: CASTPDRGRGLCNTIYF
j_gene: TRBJ2-1; v_gene: TRBV6-5; CDR3aa: CASNLADRNEQFF
j_gene: TRBJ2-7; v_gene: TRBV15; CDR3aa: CATSRTRGAYEQYF
j_gene: TRBJ1-3; v_gene: TRBV6-4; CDR3aa: CASESMTGSRDTIYF
j_gene: TRBJ2-3; v_gene: TRBV7-2; CDR3aa: CASSLVGSTDTQYF
j_gene: TRBJ2-1; v_gene: TRBV27; CDR3aa: CASRWDSYYNEQFF
j_gene: TRBJ1-2; v_gene: TRBV18; CDR3aa: CASLRDRGENYGYTF
j_gene: TRBJ2-1; v_gene: TRBV3-1/TRBV3-2; CDR3aa: CASSPIAGATYNEQFF
j_gene: TRBJ1-3; v_gene: TRBV6-6; CDR3aa: CASSYSQGPSGNTIYF
j_gene: TRBJ2-5; v_gene: TRBV5-5; CDR3aa: CASSLDRAEETQYF
j_gene: TRBJ1-2; v_gene: TRBV12-3/TRBV12-4; CDR3aa: CASSLQGRYGYTF